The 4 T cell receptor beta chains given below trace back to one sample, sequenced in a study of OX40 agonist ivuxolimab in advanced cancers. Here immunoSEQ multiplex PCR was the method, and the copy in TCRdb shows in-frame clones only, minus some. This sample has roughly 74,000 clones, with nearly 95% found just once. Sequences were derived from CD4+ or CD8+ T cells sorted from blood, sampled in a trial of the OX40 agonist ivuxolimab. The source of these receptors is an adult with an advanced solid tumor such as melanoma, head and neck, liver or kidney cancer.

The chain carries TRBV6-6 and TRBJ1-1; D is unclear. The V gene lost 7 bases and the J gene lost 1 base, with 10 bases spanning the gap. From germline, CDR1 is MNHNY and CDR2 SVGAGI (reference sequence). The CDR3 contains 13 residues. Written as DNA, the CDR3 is TGTGCCAGCACTCAGTACCAGAACACTGAAGCTTTCTTT. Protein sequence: CASTQYQNTEAFF.

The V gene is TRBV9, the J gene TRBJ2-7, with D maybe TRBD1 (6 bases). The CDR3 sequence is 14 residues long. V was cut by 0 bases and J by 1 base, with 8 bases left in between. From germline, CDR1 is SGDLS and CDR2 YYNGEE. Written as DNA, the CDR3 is TGTGCCAGCAGCGTAGAGGGGGAATCCTACGAGCAGTACTTC. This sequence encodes CASSVEGESYEQYF.

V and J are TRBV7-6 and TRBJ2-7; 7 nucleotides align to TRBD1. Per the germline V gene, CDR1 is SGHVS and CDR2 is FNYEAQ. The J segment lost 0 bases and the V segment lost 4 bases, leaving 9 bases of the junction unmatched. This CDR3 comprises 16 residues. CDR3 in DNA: TGTGCCAGCAGCTCCCGACAGGGCACCTCCTCCTACGAGCAGTACTTC. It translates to CASSSRQGTSSYEQYF.

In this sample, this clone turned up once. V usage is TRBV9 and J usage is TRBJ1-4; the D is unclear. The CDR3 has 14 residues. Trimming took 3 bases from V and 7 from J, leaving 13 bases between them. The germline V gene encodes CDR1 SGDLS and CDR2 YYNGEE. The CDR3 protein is CASSAPEGTEKLFF. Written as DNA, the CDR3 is TGTGCCAGCAGCGCCCCGGAGGGTACTGAAAAACTGTTTTTT.